This T cell receptor (beta chain) was observed in a study of cytomegalovirus exposure and HLA in healthy donors (TCRdb year 2017). With regard to the full study: In an earlier analysis of roughly 590 of the donors, around 300 Gb of sequence data and 117 million unique TCR beta sequences from about 180 million T cells were reported. To predict cytomegalovirus infection status, the study combined high-throughput TCR immunosequencing, statistical association of individual TCRs with disease status, and machine learning. The number of donors typed differed by locus, with about 629-640 for A, B, C, DRB1 and DQB1, around 500 for DQA1, over 600 for DPA1, and over 400 for DPB1. An early release covering about 600 HLA-typed donors comprised about 320 gigabases of sequencing data and about 90 million unique TCR sequences. Genome-wide SNP genotypes for about 60% of the roughly 700 donors were used in a later genetic analysis, which treated that subset as a discovery cohort. Rather than drawing on any new phenotypic data, the later analysis identified candidate immune exposures from TCR beta sequences and the way those sequences occurred across donors. Besides the first cohort of 550 to 750 subjects, a separate validation cohort made up of 120 different subjects was used. To study patterns of TCR occurrence, a later analysis re-analyzed previously published TCR beta repertoires from 666 donors and added high-resolution HLA genotyping. Donor age, sex, ethnicity and CMV serostatus were compiled together with the repertoire data. Across 398 genotyped donors of the cohort, an average of roughly 250,000 unique TCR beta nucleotide sequences per donor were sequenced, and roughly 17% of those sequences were non-productive. HLA typing included class I and class II loci at four-digit resolution. Several DR-DQ haplotypes were handled as single units for association and clustering because linkage in the cohort was strong. Every repertoire in the discovery cohort had been generated on one and the same sequencing platform. Among the roughly 410 genotyped donors, approximately 82% belonged to the genetic ancestry cluster associated with self-reported Caucasian donors. The study aimed to test whether signatures of past pathogen exposure could be identified by cataloging public T cell receptors. The study profiled the T cell repertoires of hundreds of subjects by immunosequencing and related them to cytomegalovirus serostatus. An earlier analysis of around 580 of the donors used high-throughput TCR beta sequencing to judge whether each TCR beta V gene segment behaved as functional or pseudogenic.

The cohort was made up of several hundred healthy bone marrow donors. Cohort members were all nominally healthy when sampled, although unrecorded immune exposures were likely present. The donor tested CMV seropositive, placing the donor among the 289 seropositive members of the cohort. Each donor provided a peripheral blood sample, and peripheral blood mononuclear cells were used for TCR beta sequencing. The Qiagen DNeasy Blood Extraction Kit was used to extract genomic DNA from the blood cell samples. Library generation was performed with the immunoSEQ multiplex PCR assay. The multiplex PCR relied on a mix of 60 forward primers for TCR Vbeta segments and 13 reverse primers for TCR Jbeta segments. A multiplex PCR assay on genomic DNA amplified the CDR3 region of rearranged TCR beta genes. The amplified TCR beta libraries were sequenced on the Illumina HiSeq System as 87-base-pair reads. The original methods were these. Across the 500 to 700 repertoires, a later analysis counted approximately 83 million unique TCR beta chains, some 11 million of which were shared by at least two donors. To remove PCR and sequencing errors, raw reads were error-corrected and collapsed into unique sequences using a nearest-neighbor algorithm that merged closely related sequences. Alignment of CDR3 sequences to IMGT reference sequences was used to assign V, D and J gene segments. Each retained sequence needed at least a six-nucleotide match to both a V gene segment and a J gene segment. A rearrangement was called productive if the CDR3 had no stop codons and remained in frame with V and J, and every other rearrangement was called non-productive. CDR3 was defined according to IMGT convention as the region running from the second conserved V-encoded cysteine to the conserved J-encoded phenylalanine. In an earlier analysis of around 570 of the donors, sequences lacking an unambiguous match to a single V gene segment were excluded. In an earlier analysis of a few hundred of the donors, V segments were called functional above 56.7% productive rearrangements and were called segregating when the between-donor standard deviation exceeded 5%. A statistical classification framework was built to diagnose cytomegalovirus status from the catalog of TCR beta chain sequences. V and J gene assignment, in a later analysis, came from comparing TCR nucleotide sequences with IMGT/GENE-DB human TR gene sequences. In a later analysis, CDR3 sequences and most-parsimonious VDJ recombination scenarios were assigned using the TCRdist pipeline. In a later analysis, every TCR beta chain was defined by the combination of its CDR3 amino acid sequence and its V-gene family, and reads without a unique V-gene family were dropped. To address suspected cross-contamination and a sequencing artifact, a later analysis removed several hundred highly shared, low-generation-probability nucleotide sequences. In a later analysis, a clonal expansion index was calculated for each public chain from normalized within-repertoire ranks of inferred template counts. In a later analysis, generation probabilities were computed using a VDJ recombination model fitted to out-of-frame rearrangements, and the results were checked against IGoR. A later analysis scored TCR-TCR, TCR-HLA and TCR-CMV co-occurrence with hypergeometric tests, applying a repertoire-size bias correction to TCR pairs. A later analysis estimated false discovery rates by permuting HLA or CMV assignments 20 times. In a later analysis, co-occurring TCRs were grouped using DBSCAN, and TCRdist sequence similarity was added for clustering within HLA-allele-positive subsets. For co-occurrence clustering, repertoires with fewer than 30,000 or more than 120,000 public chains were excluded, along with roughly five repertoires with anomalous nucleotide sharing. Held by TCRdb, this immuneACCESS table contains in-frame sequences only and omits some clones. Under half of the omission traces to an unresolved V gene where checked; the cause of the rest is unknown. V, J and clone size derive from that table, while D and trimming were established from the DNA sequence. This sample gives over 150,000 clones in total; 74% of them show up just once. The ten largest clonotypes hold around 3.2% of the sample.

The paper's findings and limits, for the study overall: A cluster of highly shared sequence variants was judged likely to represent a technical artifact of the sequencing pipeline. Because counts were too low, some 17 rarely observed V segments, including chromosome 9 orphons, were left out of the earlier analysis of a few hundred of the donors. Because the 87-base-pair reads could not distinguish some IMGT-functional V segments, including TRBV6-2 and TRBV6-3, those segments were excluded. A total of about 180 TCR beta chains were listed by the study as associated with cytomegalovirus. The cohort was sequenced for TCR beta chains only, and without alpha or paired-chain data the features that could be detected were limited. Roughly uniform sequencing depth across donors was assumed in presence/absence analyses, although this assumption may not hold. Specific HLA alleles were associated with roughly 17,000 TCR beta sequences at a false discovery rate of 0.05 in a later analysis. In both the original and validation cohorts, the classifier was reported to diagnose cytomegalovirus status with high specificity and sensitivity. Because some donors lacked HLA typing at each locus, the association tests relied only on the typed subset. It was suggested by the authors that the approach could potentially be generalized to other disease states and immunological phenotypes. In a later analysis, the rate of TCR association differed among HLA loci, with DRB1 alleles having the most associated TCRs and HLA-C alleles having the fewest. Several of the top co-occurrence clusters appeared to be linked to parvovirus B19, influenza, CMV and Epstein-Barr virus, according to a later analysis. In vitro tests confirmed that three of the cytomegalovirus-associated TCR beta chains recognize cytomegalovirus antigens. A later genetic analysis reported fewer N-insertions in productive TCRs among donors in an Asian-associated ancestry cluster than the roughly 690-donor mean. Compared with equally common non-associated chains, HLA-associated TCR beta chains in a later analysis were more clonally expanded and had lower generation probabilities. In an earlier analysis of around 600 of the donors, most TCR beta V segments appeared in productive rearrangements about 87% or about 30% of the time, broadly matching IMGT annotations. A further reported finding was that TCR beta sequences accurately predicted the HLA-A and HLA-B alleles for most subjects in the first cohort. Most TCR sequences were seen in very few donors, while some public TCRs were found in many individuals. Most CMV-associated TCR beta chains appeared to be HLA-restricted in a later analysis, and the HLA associations seemed to be driven largely by CMV exposure. V-gene and J-gene trimming of TCR beta chains was associated with a missense DCLRE1C variant in a later genetic analysis, and the association was replicated in an independent cohort. Linkage disequilibrium might explain the correlated functional status among segregating V segments, but an unknown experimental factor could not be ruled out. Strong co-occurrence of HLA alleles, especially DR and DQ, made assigning TCR associations to individual alleles difficult. The only immune exposure information available for the cohort was CMV serostatus.

This clone occurred a few times. Its antigen has not been determined. The input lacks base qualities; no much larger clone sits a single base away. The junction carries 18 bases between V and J, which are trimmed by 0 bases and 2 bases respectively. The cysteine opens and the phenylalanine closes a CDR3 of 17 amino acids. The read is trimmed to its CDR3 DNA, 51 bases read in frame from base 1. As encoded in the germline V gene, CDR1 is SGHRS while CDR2 is YFSETQ. This receptor was taken from a woman between 25 and 40 years old in good health and CMV-seropositive. The specimen was PBMCs. The sequence joins TRBV5-1 to TRBJ2-7; TRBD2 is perhaps the D gene, given 5 matching bases. The CDR3 loop reads CASSLAGGAGRAYEQYF. In nucleotides, the sequence is TGCGCCAGCAGCTTGGCCGGAGGCGCAGGAAGGGCCTACGAGCAGTACTTC.